This T cell receptor beta chain was found in a study of blood T cells in healthy people across ages. This CDR3 contains 15 residues. The V end lost 1 base, the J end lost 5 bases, and 14 bases lay between the germline ends. The germline V gene encodes CDR1 MGHRA and CDR2 YSYEKL. It was with a sample-barcoded 5' primer and a J-beta primer mix that a second PCR of about 6 to 12 cycles was run. MiXCR was run by TCRdb on the 5' RACE reads, yielding one entry per CDR3 protein. The sample comprises about 730,000 distinct CDR3 sequences, approximately 43% of which are singletons, and 20% to 25% rests with the top ten. Study-wide results and caveats: The fall in TCR beta diversity per million T cells was roughly linear with age.

As regards this clonotype: Its antigen is unidentified.

Healthy Caucasian individuals from Russia aged roughly 6 to 100 were enrolled as donors. Approximately 9 milliliters of peripheral blood were drawn from each donor into EDTA-treated tubes. Isolation yielded PBMCs, at least 7 million per sample, in every case. This chain uses TRBV4-1 with TRBJ2-5; D possibly matches TRBD1 or TRBD2 (6 bases each). The sample taken for sequencing was blood. The clonotype was recovered from a woman aged 55-70 years in good health. CDR3 bases: TGCGCCAGCAGCCAAGGTTGGGGGGCGGGTGAGACCCAGTACTTC. It yields the protein CASSQGWGAGETQYF.